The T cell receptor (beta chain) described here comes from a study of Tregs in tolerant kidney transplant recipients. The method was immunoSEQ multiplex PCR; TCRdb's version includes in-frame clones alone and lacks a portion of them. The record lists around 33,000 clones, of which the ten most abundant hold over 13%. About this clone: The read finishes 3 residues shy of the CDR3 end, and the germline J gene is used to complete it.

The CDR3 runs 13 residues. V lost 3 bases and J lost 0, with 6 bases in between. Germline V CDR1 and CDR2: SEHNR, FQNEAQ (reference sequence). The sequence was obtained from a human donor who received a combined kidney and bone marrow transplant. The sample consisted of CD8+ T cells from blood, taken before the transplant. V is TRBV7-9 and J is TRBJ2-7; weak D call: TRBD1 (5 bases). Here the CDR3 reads CASSFDSSYEQYF. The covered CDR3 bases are TGTGCCAGCAGCTTTGACAGCTCCTACGAG.